The subject of this entry is one TCR delta chain. The antigen remains undetermined. This record comes from a study of Vδ1+ human thymocytes. Trimming shortened V by 3 bases and J by 0 bases, and 23 bases separated the two germline ends. Per germline, CDR1 TSWWSYY and CDR2 QGS. CDR3 length equals 19 residues. Findings and caveats of the study: In the thymus, TRG and TRD repertoires looked highly polyclonal with Gaussian CDR3 lengths.

Extracted RNA was reverse transcribed into cDNA. CDR3 amplicons came from multiplex PCR with pooled V-gene forward and constant-region reverse primers. TCRdb redid clone calling on the multiplex PCR reads using CATT. The sample contains about 58,000 delta-chain clones, more than 12% of which appear only once. The chain carries TRDV1 and TRDJ1; D remains ambiguous. This receptor was taken from a girl under two years old who had congenital heart surgery. The sequenced sample consisted of Vdelta1+ gamma-delta thymocytes from the thymus. Subset meaning: FACS-sorted CD3+ TCRalphabeta- TCRVdelta1+ TCRVdelta2- thymocytes. CDR3 coding DNA: TGTGCTCTTGGGGATCCCCCCCCGCCGAAGGGAGCGTACACCGATAAACTCATCTTT. This codes for CALGDPPPPKGAYTDKLIF.